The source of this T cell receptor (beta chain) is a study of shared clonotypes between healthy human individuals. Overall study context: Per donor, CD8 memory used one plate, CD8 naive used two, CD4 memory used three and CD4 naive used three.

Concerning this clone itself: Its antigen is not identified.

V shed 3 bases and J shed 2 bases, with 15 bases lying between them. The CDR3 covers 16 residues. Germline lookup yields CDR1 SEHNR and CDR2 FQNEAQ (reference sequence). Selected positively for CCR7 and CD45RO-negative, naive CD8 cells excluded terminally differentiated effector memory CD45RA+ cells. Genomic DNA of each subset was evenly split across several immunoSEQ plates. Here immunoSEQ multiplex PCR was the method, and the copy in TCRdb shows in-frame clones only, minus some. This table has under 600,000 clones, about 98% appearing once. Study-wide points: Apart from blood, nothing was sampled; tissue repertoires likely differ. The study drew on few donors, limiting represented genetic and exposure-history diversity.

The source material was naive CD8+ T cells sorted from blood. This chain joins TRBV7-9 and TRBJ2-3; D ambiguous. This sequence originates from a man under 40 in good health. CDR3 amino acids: CASSLGSSKSTDTQYF. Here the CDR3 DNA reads TGTGCCAGCAGCTTGGGCAGTTCCAAGTCCACAGATACGCAGTATTTT.